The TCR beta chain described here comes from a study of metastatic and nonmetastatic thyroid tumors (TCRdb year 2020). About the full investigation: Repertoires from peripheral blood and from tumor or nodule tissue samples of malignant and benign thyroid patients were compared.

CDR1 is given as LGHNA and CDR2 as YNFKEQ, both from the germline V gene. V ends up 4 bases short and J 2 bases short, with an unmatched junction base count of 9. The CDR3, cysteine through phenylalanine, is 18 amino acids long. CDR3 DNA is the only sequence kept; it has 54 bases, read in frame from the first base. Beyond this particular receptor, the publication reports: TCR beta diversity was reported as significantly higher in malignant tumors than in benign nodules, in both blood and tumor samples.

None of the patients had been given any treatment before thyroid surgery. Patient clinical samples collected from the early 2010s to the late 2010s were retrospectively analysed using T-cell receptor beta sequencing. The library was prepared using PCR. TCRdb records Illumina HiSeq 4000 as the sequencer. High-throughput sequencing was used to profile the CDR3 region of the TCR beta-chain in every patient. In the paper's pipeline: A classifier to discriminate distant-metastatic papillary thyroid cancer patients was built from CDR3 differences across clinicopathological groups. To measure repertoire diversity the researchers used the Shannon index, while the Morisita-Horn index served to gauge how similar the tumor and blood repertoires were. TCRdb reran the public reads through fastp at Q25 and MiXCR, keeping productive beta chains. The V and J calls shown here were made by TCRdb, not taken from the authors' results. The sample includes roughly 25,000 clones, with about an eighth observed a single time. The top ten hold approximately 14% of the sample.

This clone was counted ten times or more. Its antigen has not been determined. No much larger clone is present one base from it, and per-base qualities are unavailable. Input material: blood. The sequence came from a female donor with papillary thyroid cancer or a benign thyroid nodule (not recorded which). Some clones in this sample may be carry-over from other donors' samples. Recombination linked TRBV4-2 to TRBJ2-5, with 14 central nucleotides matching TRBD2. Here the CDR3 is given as CASSRNTGLAGVQETQYF. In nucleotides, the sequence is TGTGCCAGCAGCCGAAATACGGGACTAGCGGGAGTACAAGAGACCCAGTACTTC.